The 30 T cell receptor beta chains below all came from one sample that was sequenced in a study of radiotherapy plus CTLA-4 blockade in lung cancer. The repertoire was sequenced with immunoSEQ multiplex PCR; TCRdb's copy has only in-frame clones and lacks some. The sample holds about 99,000 clones, about 91% seen once. The sequenced sample was peripheral blood, obtained from a patient treated with radiotherapy plus ipilimumab. These receptors were collected from a human donor with non-small cell lung cancer that progressed on radiotherapy plus ipilimumab.

The chain couples TRBV7-2 to TRBJ2-6; either TRBD1 or TRBD2 may fit D (5 bases each). CDR1 is SGHTA and CDR2 is FQGNSA in the germline V gene. This CDR3 is built from 15 residues. Trimming stripped 4 bases from V and 4 bases from J, with 11 bases between. The CDR3 loop is CASSSRGGGANVLTF. CDR3 DNA: TGTGCCAGCAGCTCCCGGGGCGGAGGGGCCAACGTCCTGACTTTC.

The chain has TRBV19 and TRBJ2-1; 9 bases agree with TRBD2. Germline assignment: CDR1 LNHDA and CDR2 SQIVND (reference sequence). This CDR3 comprises 20 residues. Germline trimming cut 1 base from V and 8 bases from J; bases unmatched to any gene: 21. CDR3 coding DNA: TGTGCCAGTAGTATAGGCGCTCCCCTCGGTCCTAGCGGGACATTGGATGAGCAGTTCTTC. Translating it yields CASSIGAPLGPSGTLDEQFF.

The chain employs TRBV6-5 and TRBJ1-3; D unresolved. V was trimmed by 0 bases and J by 6 bases, leaving 6 bases between them. The CDR3 loop spans 13 amino acids. Germline V gives CDR1 MNHEY, CDR2 SVGAGI. The CDR3 bases are TGTGCCAGCAGTTACTCAGGTGAAAACACCATATATTTT. The encoded protein is CASSYSGENTIYF.

This chain uses TRBV5-1 with TRBJ1-2, with unresolved D. Trimming pared 4 bases from V and 3 bases from J, leaving 16 bases between. Germline V lookup: CDR1 SGHRS, CDR2 YFSETQ. This CDR3 is built from 15 residues. The CDR3 DNA sequence: TGCGCCAGCAGCAATGTCGATCTCAAGGACTATGGCTACACCTTC. This gives the protein CASSNVDLKDYGYTF.

The chain carries TRBV19 and TRBJ2-5; D perhaps matches TRBD2 (6 bases). The V end was cut by 4 bases, the J end by 2 bases, with 14 bases between. The CDR3 is made up of 15 amino acids. CDR1 and CDR2 (germline): LNHDA, SQIVND (reference sequence). CDR3: CASSSRGTFQETQYF. CDR3 coding DNA: TGTGCCAGTAGTAGTCGGGGGACTTTTCAAGAGACCCAGTACTTC.

The V call is TRBV5-1, the J call TRBJ1-4; tentative D call: TRBD1 (6 bases). This CDR3 has 16 residues. Trimming pared 4 bases from V and 7 bases from J, leaving 20 bases between. Germline V CDR1 and CDR2: SGHRS, YFSETQ. The CDR3 DNA is TGCGCCAGCAGCCCGGGGGGCTCACAAAGGGGTGAAAAACTGTTTTTT. Translation: CASSPGGSQRGEKLFF.

The CDR3 sequence is CASSRLALAGGSYNEQFF. Written as DNA, the CDR3 is TGTGCCAGCAGCCGGCTCGCCCTAGCGGGAGGCTCCTACAATGAGCAGTTCTTC. V gene TRBV7-9 combines with J gene TRBJ2-1; TRBD2 matches 11 bases. With V trimmed by 5 bases and J by 0 bases, 9 bases remained unmatched. CDR1 and CDR2 (germline): SEHNR, FQNEAQ (reference sequence). CDR3 size: 18 residues.

The rearrangement uses TRBV19 and TRBJ2-1; 11 nucleotides match TRBD2. CDR1 and CDR2 from the germline V gene are LNHDA and SQIVND (reference sequence). The CDR3 is made up of 16 amino acids. Trimming at V came to 6 bases and at J to 2 bases, leaving 6 bases not matched to a gene. CDR3 sequence: CASSETSGGTYNEQFF. The CDR3, as DNA: TGTGCCAGTAGCGAAACTAGCGGGGGCACCTACAATGAGCAGTTCTTC.

The rearrangement joins TRBV29-1 to TRBJ1-2, with D uncertain. The V and J ends lost 4 bases and 4 bases respectively, with 7 bases between them. The CDR3 consists of 11 residues. CDR1 and CDR2 (germline): SQVTM, ANQGSEA. The CDR3 DNA follows: TGCAGCGTTGGGGGTACCTATGGCTACACCTTC. Its translation: CSVGGTYGYTF.

The chain is built from TRBV19 and TRBJ1-1; the D is unclear. The length of the CDR3 is 12 residues. The germline gives CDR1 LNHDA, CDR2 SQIVND (reference sequence). V was cut by 5 bases and J by 10 bases, with 14 bases left in between. CDR3: CASSPGEIVAFF. Here the CDR3 DNA reads TGTGCCAGTAGTCCTGGAGAAATTGTAGCTTTCTTT.

This clone was counted a single time. DNA of the CDR3: TGTGCCAGCAGCCCGACCCCCGAGGTGTACTCCTACAATGAGCAGTTCTTC. Amino acids: CASSPTPEVYSYNEQFF. The chain uses TRBV9 and TRBJ2-1; D not resolved. V lost 4 bases, J lost 0 bases, and 17 bases lay in between. Germline V gives CDR1 SGDLS, CDR2 YYNGEE. The CDR3 sequence is 17 residues long. The variable domain in full, with the rest retrieved from reference TRBV9 and TRBJ2-1, is DSGVTQTPKHLITATGQRVTLRCSPRSGDLSVYWYQQSLDQGLQFLIQYYNGEERAKGNILERFSAQQFPDLHSELNLSSLELGDSALYFCASSPTPEVYSYNEQFFGPGTRLTVL.

V usage is TRBV29-1 and J usage is TRBJ2-5; tentative D call: TRBD2 (6 bases). Trimming pared 6 bases from V and 4 bases from J, leaving 12 bases between. The CDR3 runs 12 residues. Germline V lookup: CDR1 SQVTM, CDR2 ANQGSEA. This CDR3 reads CSVPLEGETQYF. In DNA form, the CDR3 reads TGCAGCGTCCCGTTGGAGGGAGAGACCCAGTACTTC.

The chain recombines TRBV15 with TRBJ2-5; D not certain. V was shortened by 5 bases and J by 4 bases, with 11 bases between the two germline ends. CDR3 length: 13 residues. CDR1 is LNHNV and CDR2 is YYDKDF in the germline V gene (reference sequence). The CDR3 coding sequence is TGTGCCACCAGCCCCCTCCGAGGAGAGACCCAGTACTTC. Protein sequence: CATSPLRGETQYF.

The chain couples TRBV25-1 to TRBJ1-1; 10 nucleotides agree with TRBD1. The CDR3 has 16 residues. J gave up 4 bases and V 8 bases, and 13 bases lay outside the gene matches. Per germline, CDR1 MGHDK and CDR2 SYGVNS. CDR3 loop: CASEAFGTGVLTEAFF. The CDR3, as DNA: TGTGCCAGCGAGGCTTTCGGGACAGGGGTTCTCACTGAAGCTTTCTTT.

In DNA, the CDR3 is TGTGCCAGCCGGCGACAGGTGAGCTCCTACGAGCAGTACTTC. This encodes CASRRQVSSYEQYF. The V gene is TRBV6-6, the J gene TRBJ2-7, with D tentatively TRBD1 (6 bases). CDR3 length: 14 amino acids. Germline V gives CDR1 MNHNY, CDR2 SVGAGI (reference sequence). V lost 8 bases and J 0 bases, leaving 14 bases between the germline ends.

The rearrangement joins TRBV15 to TRBJ2-3, with 9 nucleotides matching TRBD1. The trim removed 4 bases at V and 2 bases at J, leaving 10 bases unmatched. The CDR3 is 17 amino acids. The V gene's germline CDR1 is LNHNV and CDR2 YYDKDF (reference sequence). The CDR3 region is CATSKTSGTGTTDTQYF. For the CDR3, the DNA is TGTGCCACCAGCAAAACTTCCGGGACAGGGACCACAGATACGCAGTATTTT.

The rearrangement uses TRBV6-6 and TRBJ1-5, with D possibly matching TRBD1 (6 bases). There are 15 residues in the CDR3. Deletions cut 4 bases from V and 0 bases from J, with 10 bases between. CDR1 is MNHNY and CDR2 is SVGAGI in the germline V gene (reference sequence). The CDR3 region has the DNA TGTGCCAGCAGTTCACAGGGAAATAGCAATCAGCCCCAGCATTTT. This encodes CASSSQGNSNQPQHF.

Concerning this clone: The same CDR3 arises from other DNA sequences in this sample as well. This chain connects TRBV6-5 to TRBJ1-5; the match to TRBD1 covers 10 bases. The V and J ends lost 9 bases and 6 bases, in that order; junction bases with no gene match: 5. The length of the CDR3 is 13 residues. CDR1 is MNHEY, CDR2 SVGAGI, per germline. The CDR3 here is CASRQGAGQPQHF. The CDR3 nucleotides read TGTGCCAGTAGACAGGGGGCAGGTCAGCCCCAGCATTTT.

The chain employs TRBV5-7 and TRBJ2-7; D call uncertain. TRBV5-7 is filed as an ORF, its function uncertain. Trimming shortened V by 2 bases and J by 1 base, and 22 bases separated the two germline ends. The length of the CDR3 is 18 residues. CDR3 DNA sequence: TGTGCCAGCAGCTTTGAGGTCATCGCGAGACCAGAGTCCTACGAGCAGTACTTC. Amino acids: CASSFEVIARPESYEQYF.

The rearrangement links TRBV7-2 to TRBJ1-2; no definite D call. Trimming stripped 5 bases from V and 0 bases from J, with 10 bases between. CDR3 length equals 14 residues. Germline V lookup: CDR1 SGHTA, CDR2 FQGNSA. CDR3 bases: TGTGCCAGCAGCCCTCAGTTAGCTAACTATGGCTACACCTTC. Translating gives CASSPQLANYGYTF.

The chain joins TRBV2 to TRBJ2-1, with TRBD1 identical over 11 bases. There are 16 residues in the CDR3. J was trimmed by 8 bases and V by 3 bases; bases with no gene match: 9. Germline V lookup: CDR1 SNHLY, CDR2 FYNNEI. CDR3: CASSDPGTGGADEQFF. CDR3 sequence (DNA): TGTGCCAGCAGTGACCCCGGGACAGGGGGGGCCGATGAGCAGTTCTTC.

In its sample, this clone was seen a few times. This chain links TRBV5-1 with TRBJ2-7, with D hard to call. CDR3 size: 14 residues. Germline V gene sequence: CDR1 SGHRS, CDR2 YFSETQ. V lost 0 bases and J lost 0, with 7 bases in between. The CDR3 here is CASSLDASSYEQYF. CDR3 sequence (DNA): TGCGCCAGCAGCTTGGATGCCAGCTCCTACGAGCAGTACTTC.

In nucleotides, the CDR3 is TGTGCCAGCAGTGGGGACAGGGGTAGCAATCAGCCCCAGCATTTT. It specifies CASSGDRGSNQPQHF. The gene calls are TRBV6-1 and TRBJ1-5, with 10 bases aligning to TRBD1. The V gene end was trimmed by 4 bases and the J gene end by 0 bases; junction bases not matched to a gene: 0. CDR1 is MNHNS and CDR2 is SASEGT in the germline V gene. This CDR3 is 15 amino acids long.

The V gene is TRBV6-6, the J gene TRBJ2-3; 9 bases line up with TRBD2. The V gene end was trimmed by 4 bases and the J gene end by 2 bases; junction bases not matched to a gene: 4. CDR3 size: 15 residues. Looked up from germline, CDR1 is MNHNY and CDR2 is SVGAGI (reference sequence). The CDR3 is CASSFAGGNTDTQYF. The CDR3, as DNA: TGTGCCAGCAGTTTCGCGGGAGGGAACACAGATACGCAGTATTTT.

The chain has TRBV5-1 and TRBJ1-2; no firm D call. Germline V gene sequence: CDR1 SGHRS, CDR2 YFSETQ. The CDR3 has 15 amino acids. The germline V and J ends were trimmed by 1 base and 0 bases, with 10 bases remaining between them. CDR3 coding DNA: TGCGCCAGCAGCTTGAATGGCGTCACTAACTATGGCTACACCTTC. As protein: CASSLNGVTNYGYTF.

The chain has TRBV7-9 and TRBJ2-5; D remains ambiguous. Germline values: CDR1 SEHNR, CDR2 FQNEAQ (reference sequence). Trimming shortened V by 1 base and J by 4 bases, and 13 bases separated the two germline ends. The CDR3 is 15 residues long. The CDR3 DNA reads as TGTGCCAGCAGCTTAGGACTGGCGATAGGAGAGACCCAGTACTTC. As protein: CASSLGLAIGETQYF.

This clone was counted once. The V gene is TRBV23-1, the J gene TRBJ1-2; 12 nucleotides line up with TRBD1. TRBV23-1 is an ORF; its function is uncertain. V lost 2 bases to trimming and J lost 0 bases; unmatched junction nucleotides: 4. The CDR3 is 17 residues long. The CDR3 protein is CASSQPGTGGPNYGYTF. The CDR3 DNA sequence: TGCGCCAGCAGTCAACCCGGGACAGGGGGCCCTAACTATGGCTACACCTTC.

CDR3 sequence: CASSTHVRQVGTEAFF. In DNA, the CDR3 is TGTGCCAGCAGTACACACGTGAGACAAGTGGGCACTGAAGCTTTCTTT. The rearrangement uses TRBV27 and TRBJ1-1; D gene ambiguous. CDR3 length equals 16 residues. CDR1 and CDR2 from the germline V gene are MNHEY and SMNVEV (reference sequence). V lost 5 bases and J 4 bases, leaving 20 bases between the germline ends.

The chain carries TRBV18 and TRBJ1-1, with D uncertain. The CDR3 runs 14 residues. Germline V gene data show CDR1 as KGHSH and CDR2 as LQKENI. V lost 5 bases and J 3 bases, leaving 13 bases between the germline ends. The CDR3 nucleotides are TGTGCCAGCTCAAAGATCGCGTCGGACACTGAAGCTTTCTTT. This sequence encodes CASSKIASDTEAFF.

The CDR3 sequence is CASSPPGTGNGQFF. The CDR3 DNA reads as TGTGCCAGCTCACCGCCCGGGACAGGGAACGGGCAGTTCTTC. The gene calls are TRBV18 and TRBJ2-1; 9 bases are shared with TRBD1. With V trimmed by 3 bases and J by 12 bases, 9 bases remained unmatched. Germline CDR1 KGHSH, CDR2 LQKENI. The CDR3 contains 14 residues.